A single sample gave rise to the 21 T cell receptor beta chains below, sequenced in a study of cytomegalovirus exposure and HLA in healthy donors. PCR used 60 Vbeta primers and 13 Jbeta primers. The data were produced by immunoSEQ multiplex PCR, yet TCRdb's version contains in-frame clones alone and is incomplete. The sample has about 160,000 clones, approximately 84% seen once; the top ten hold about 2%. Material: PBMCs. These receptors all stem from a man aged 18 to 30 in good health and CMV-seropositive.

The chain recombines TRBV19 with TRBJ2-1; 8 bases are shared with TRBD1. CDR3 size: 15 residues. The germline V gene has CDR1 LNHDA and CDR2 SQIVND (reference sequence). V was pared by 7 bases and J by 0 bases, with 5 bases of the junction left unmatched. CDR3 in DNA: TGTGCCAGTAAACGAACAGGGGGCTCCTACAATGAGCAGTTCTTC. Translating gives CASKRTGGSYNEQFF.

V usage is TRBV5-4 and J usage is TRBJ2-2, with a possible D match to TRBD2 (7 bases). The CDR3 contains 15 residues. The germline V and J ends were trimmed by 5 bases and 4 bases, with 15 bases remaining between them. The V gene's germline CDR1 is SGHNT and CDR2 YYREEE (reference sequence). The DNA of the CDR3 is TGTGCCAGCAGGGGCGGACGGGGGGCCACCGGGGAGCTGTTTTTT. This codes for CASRGGRGATGELFF.

This clone has just a few counts. The V call is TRBV25-1, the J call TRBJ2-7, with D unclear. Between the trimmed V and J ends, which lost 4 bases and 7 bases, there was a span of 11 bases. CDR1 MGHDK and CDR2 SYGVNS come from the germline V gene. The CDR3 totals 12 residues. This CDR3 reads CASSAPPSEQYF. The CDR3 bases are TGTGCCAGCAGTGCTCCCCCGTCTGAGCAGTACTTC.

This clone has just a few counts. The chain employs TRBV4-1 and TRBJ1-2; a possible D gene is TRBD1 (5 bases). V lost 2 bases and J 7 bases, leaving 11 bases between the germline ends. CDR1 and CDR2 (germline): MGHRA, YSYEKL. CDR3 length: 13 residues. The CDR3 region is CASSQIQGGGYTF. In DNA, the CDR3 is TGCGCCAGCAGCCAAATCCAGGGAGGTGGCTACACCTTC.

This clone was observed a few times. The chain has TRBV5-6 and TRBJ2-5, with TRBD2 identical over 9 bases. This CDR3 has 15 amino acids. V dropped 2 bases and J dropped 2; count of bases not matched to a gene: 4. Germline loops: CDR1 SGHDT, CDR2 YYEEEE. DNA of the CDR3: TGTGCCAGCAGCTTCGGCGGGGGGGGTCAAGAGACCCAGTACTTC. This sequence encodes CASSFGGGGQETQYF.

The DNA of the CDR3 is TGTGCCAGCAGCTCACAAGATGGCTACACCTTC. It codes for CASSSQDGYTF. The chain combines TRBV9 with TRBJ1-2, with D uncertain. The CDR3 sequence is 11 residues long. V was clipped by 4 bases and J by 6 bases, with 7 bases between them. CDR1 is SGDLS and CDR2 is YYNGEE in the germline V gene. The full variable domain, its missing parts supplied by reference TRBV9 and TRBJ1-2, is DSGVTQTPKHLITATGQRVTLRCSPRSGDLSVYWYQQSLDQGLQFLIQYYNGEERAKGNILERFSAQQFPDLHSELNLSSLELGDSALYFCASSSQDGYTFGSGTRLTVV.

V gene TRBV5-6 combines with J gene TRBJ1-3, with unresolved D. Per the germline V gene, CDR1 is SGHDT and CDR2 is YYEEEE. The V end was cut by 7 bases, the J end by 4 bases, with 9 bases between. This CDR3 has 12 amino acids. CDR3 nucleotide sequence: TGTGCCAGCTCTTTCTTCGGAAACACCATATATTTT. This encodes CASSFFGNTIYF.

The chain joins TRBV4-1 to TRBJ2-2; TRBD2 aligns across 10 bases. Germline assignment: CDR1 MGHRA and CDR2 YSYEKL. V dropped 0 bases and J dropped 4; count of bases not matched to a gene: 5. This CDR3 is 17 amino acids long. CDR3 bases: TGCGCCAGCAGCCAAGAGTCCCCTAGCGGGGGCACCGGGGAGCTGTTTTTT. This encodes CASSQESPSGGTGELFF.

The chain couples TRBV6-5 to TRBJ1-1; D may be TRBD1 (5 bases). V was clipped by 3 bases and J by 3 bases, with 14 bases between them. CDR1 MNHEY and CDR2 SVGAGI come from the germline V gene. There are 15 residues in the CDR3. The CDR3: CASSYRGTSDTEAFF. CDR3 coding DNA: TGTGCCAGCAGTTATCGCGGGACCAGCGACACTGAAGCTTTCTTT.

The chain carries TRBV5-1 and TRBJ2-2, with TRBD2 identical over 9 bases. This CDR3 contains 14 residues. V lost 4 bases, J lost 5 bases, and 3 bases stayed unmatched. The germline gives CDR1 SGHRS, CDR2 YFSETQ. Here the CDR3 DNA reads TGCGCCAGCAGCGGCGGGGGGGAGACCGGGGAGCTGTTTTTT. As protein: CASSGGGETGELFF.

The chain employs TRBV2 and TRBJ1-2; 8 bases are a match to TRBD1. The CDR3 is made up of 13 amino acids. Germline V gene data show CDR1 as SNHLY and CDR2 as FYNNEI. Trimming at V came to 8 bases and at J to 8 bases, leaving 10 bases not matched to a gene. The chain's CDR3 is CASQTTGVGGYTF. In DNA, the CDR3 is TGTGCCAGCCAAACGACAGGGGTGGGAGGCTACACCTTC.

This chain uses TRBV7-2 with TRBJ2-7; D unresolved. The V and J ends lost 5 bases and 2 bases respectively, with 13 bases between them. The V gene's germline CDR1 is SGHTA and CDR2 FQGNSA. This CDR3 comprises 14 residues. The CDR3 region is CASSPIVGTYEQYF. The CDR3 DNA reads as TGTGCCAGCAGCCCCATCGTGGGCACCTACGAGCAGTACTTC.

V and J are TRBV27 and TRBJ2-7, with TRBD1 matching over 7 bases. The CDR3 runs 14 residues. The germline V gene encodes CDR1 MNHEY and CDR2 SMNVEV (reference sequence). The trim removed 2 bases at V and 0 bases at J, leaving 1 base unmatched. The chain's CDR3 is CASSLGDSSYEQYF. The DNA for the CDR3 is TGTGCCAGCAGTTTAGGGGACAGCTCCTACGAGCAGTACTTC.

The chain couples TRBV4-1 to TRBJ1-6, with a weak D call TRBD1 (6 bases). With 6 bases removed from V and 3 bases from J, the gap between germline ends came to 12 bases. Germline-derived CDR1 and CDR2 are MGHRA and YSYEKL. CDR3 length: 15 residues. As DNA, the CDR3 is TGCGCCAGCAGTCTTACAGGGAACTATAATTCACCCCTCCACTTT. Translating it yields CASSLTGNYNSPLHF.

There are a few counts of this clone. The chain couples TRBV30 to TRBJ1-1; D perhaps matches TRBD1 (6 bases). CDR1 is GTSNPN, CDR2 SVGIG, per germline (reference sequence). V was trimmed by 2 bases and J by 5 bases, leaving 9 bases between them. This CDR3 region has 12 residues. The CDR3 DNA follows: TGTGCCTGGAGTAGACAGGTAACTGAAGCTTTCTTT. Its protein is CAWSRQVTEAFF. Using reference TRBV30 and TRBJ1-1 for the parts outside the CDR3, the full variable domain is SQTIHQWPATLVQPVGSPLSLECTVEGTSNPNLYWYRQAAGRGLQLLFYSVGIGQISSEVPQNLSASRPQDRQFILSSKKLLLSDSGFYLCAWSRQVTEAFFGQGTRLTVV.

This rearrangement joins TRBV4-3 to TRBJ2-3; D is possibly TRBD2 (7 bases). The CDR3 runs 20 residues. CDR1 and CDR2 (germline): LGHNA, YSLEER. The V gene lost 0 bases and the J gene lost 0 bases, with 22 bases spanning the gap. DNA for the CDR3: TGCGCCAGCAGCCAAGATCTGGGTCTGCGGGGGCGAACGAGCACAGATACGCAGTATTTT. It encodes CASSQDLGLRGRTSTDTQYF.

This chain joins TRBV12-5 and TRBJ2-5; TRBD2 matches at 9 bases. CDR1 LGHNT and CDR2 FRNRAP come from the germline V gene. Trimming at V came to 5 bases and at J to 6 bases, leaving 13 bases not matched to a gene. The CDR3 spans 16 residues. In DNA, the CDR3 is TGTGCTAGTGGTCTAGCGGGGACTTTGTCCGTACAGACCCAGTACTTC. Protein sequence: CASGLAGTLSVQTQYF.

This rearrangement joins TRBV27 to TRBJ1-1, with 7 bases lining up with TRBD1. Germline assignment: CDR1 MNHEY and CDR2 SMNVEV (reference sequence). Trimming removed 2 bases from V and 0 bases from J; junction bases left unmatched: 9. The length of the CDR3 is 17 residues. The DNA of the CDR3 is TGTGCCAGCAGTTTAACGGCCCGGACAGGATTGAACACTGAAGCTTTCTTT. Its protein is CASSLTARTGLNTEAFF.

This clone was picked up a small number of times. V gene TRBV7-3 combines with J gene TRBJ2-6; TRBD1 agrees at 7 bases. There are 17 residues in the CDR3. Trimming took 2 bases from V and 0 from J; bases not matched to a gene: 4. Germline values: CDR1 SGHTA, CDR2 FQGTGA. As DNA, the CDR3 is TGTGCCAGCAGCTTAGGGACAGTACTCTCTGGGGCCAACGTCCTGACTTTC. The encoded protein is CASSLGTVLSGANVLTF.

This rearrangement joins TRBV30 to TRBJ1-2; D is undetermined. V lost 0 bases and J 4 bases, leaving 9 bases between the germline ends. The CDR3 has 13 residues. Germline lookup yields CDR1 GTSNPN and CDR2 SVGIG (reference sequence). CDR3 DNA: TGTGCCTGGAGTGTCCCATGGAGCTATGGCTACACCTTC. Translated, it gives CAWSVPWSYGYTF. The variable domain in full, with the rest retrieved from reference TRBV30 and TRBJ1-2, is SQTIHQWPATLVQPVGSPLSLECTVEGTSNPNLYWYRQAAGRGLQLLFYSVGIGQISSEVPQNLSASRPQDRQFILSSKKLLLSDSGFYLCAWSVPWSYGYTFGSGTRLTVV.

Remarks on this clone: The germline gene is not matched at one end of the junction; a read error may be the cause. This chain uses TRBV7-9 with TRBJ1-1; the match to TRBD1 covers 7 bases. This CDR3 contains 15 residues. The germline V gene has CDR1 SEHNR and CDR2 FQNEAQ (reference sequence). The CDR3 DNA follows: TGTTCCAGCAGCTTGCGGGGACAGATGAACACTGAAGCTTTCTTT. The encoded protein is CSSSLRGQMNTEAFF.